This T cell receptor beta chain was captured by sequencing in a study of shared clonotypes between healthy human individuals. The material for each subset, its genomic DNA, was split evenly across several immunoSEQ plates. Methods used by the authors: As immunoSEQ supplied junction-only sequences (without quality scores), filtering differed. The repertoire was sequenced with immunoSEQ multiplex PCR; TCRdb's copy has only in-frame clones and lacks some. V, J and clone size derive from that table, while D and trimming were established from the DNA sequence. The profile shows fewer than 3 million clones, about nine tenths of them singletons. This CDR3 spans 14 amino acids. Looked up from germline, CDR1 is MDHEN and CDR2 is SYDVKM. V lost 4 bases and J 3 bases, leaving 10 bases between the germline ends.

This sequence originates from a man aged 18 to 29 in good health. Some clones in this sample may be carry-over from other donors' samples. This sequence joins TRBV28 and TRBJ1-5, with a weak D call TRBD1 (5 bases). The sequencing sample was made of naive CD4+ T cells from PBMCs. This sample's subset: CD45RA+ positively selected. The CDR3 DNA sequence: TGTGCCAGCAGTTCCCGGGGGACCAATCAGCCCCAGCATTTT. Translation gives CASSSRGTNQPQHF.